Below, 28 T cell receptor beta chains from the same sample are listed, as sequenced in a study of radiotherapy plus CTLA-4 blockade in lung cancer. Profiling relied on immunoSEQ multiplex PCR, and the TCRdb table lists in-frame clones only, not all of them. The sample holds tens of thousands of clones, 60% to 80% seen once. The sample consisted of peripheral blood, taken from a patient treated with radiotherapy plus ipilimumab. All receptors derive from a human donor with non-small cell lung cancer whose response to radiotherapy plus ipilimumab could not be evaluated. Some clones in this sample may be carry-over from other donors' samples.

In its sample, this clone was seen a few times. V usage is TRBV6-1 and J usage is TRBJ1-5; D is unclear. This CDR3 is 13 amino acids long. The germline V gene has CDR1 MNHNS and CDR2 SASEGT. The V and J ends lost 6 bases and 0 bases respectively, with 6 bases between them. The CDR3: CASRINSNQPQHF. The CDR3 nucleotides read TGTGCCAGCAGAATAAATAGCAATCAGCCCCAGCATTTT.

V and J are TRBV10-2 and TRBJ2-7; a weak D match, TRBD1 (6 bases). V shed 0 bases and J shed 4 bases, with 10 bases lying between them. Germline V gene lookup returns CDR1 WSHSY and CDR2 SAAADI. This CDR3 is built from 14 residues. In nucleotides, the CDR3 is TGCGCCAGCAGTGAGTCCGGCAGGGGTTACGAGCAGTACTTC. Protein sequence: CASSESGRGYEQYF.

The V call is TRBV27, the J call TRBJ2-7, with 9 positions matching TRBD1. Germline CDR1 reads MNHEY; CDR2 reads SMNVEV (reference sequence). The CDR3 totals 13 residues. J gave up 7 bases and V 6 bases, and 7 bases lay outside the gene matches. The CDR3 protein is CASSRTGEGEQYF. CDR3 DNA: TGTGCCAGCAGCCGGACAGGGGAGGGTGAGCAGTACTTC.

The CDR3 here is CAKTGGARGYTF. DNA of the CDR3: TGTGCCAAGACGGGGGGGGCGCGGGGCTACACCTTC. The rearrangement uses TRBV2 and TRBJ1-2; D might be TRBD1 (6 bases). Looked up from germline, CDR1 is SNHLY and CDR2 is FYNNEI. V was clipped by 10 bases and J by 8 bases, with 17 bases between them. The CDR3 has 12 amino acids.

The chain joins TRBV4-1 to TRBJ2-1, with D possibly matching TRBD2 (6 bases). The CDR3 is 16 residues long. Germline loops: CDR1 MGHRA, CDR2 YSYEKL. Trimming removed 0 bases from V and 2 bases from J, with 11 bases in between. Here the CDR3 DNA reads TGCGCCAGCAGCCAAGATCGGGCGGGGCCCTACAATGAGCAGTTCTTC. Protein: CASSQDRAGPYNEQFF.

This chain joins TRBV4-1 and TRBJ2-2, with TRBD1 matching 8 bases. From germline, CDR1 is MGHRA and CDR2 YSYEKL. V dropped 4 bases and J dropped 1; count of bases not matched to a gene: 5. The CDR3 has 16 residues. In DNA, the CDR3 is TGCGCCAGCAGCCCTATTGGACAGGGGAACACCGGGGAGCTGTTTTTT. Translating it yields CASSPIGQGNTGELFF.

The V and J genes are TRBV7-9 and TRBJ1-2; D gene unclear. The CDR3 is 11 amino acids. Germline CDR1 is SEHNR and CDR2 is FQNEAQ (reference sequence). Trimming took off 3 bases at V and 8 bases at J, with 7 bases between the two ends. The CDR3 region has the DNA TGTGCCAGCAGCTTTTCGGGGGGCTACACCTTC. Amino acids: CASSFSGGYTF. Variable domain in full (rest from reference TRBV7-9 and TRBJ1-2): DTGVSQNPRHKITKRGQNVTFRCDPISEHNRLYWYRQTLGQGPEFLTYFQNEAQLEKSRLLSDRFSAERPKGSFSTLEIQRTEQGDSAMYLCASSFSGGYTFGSGTRLTVV.

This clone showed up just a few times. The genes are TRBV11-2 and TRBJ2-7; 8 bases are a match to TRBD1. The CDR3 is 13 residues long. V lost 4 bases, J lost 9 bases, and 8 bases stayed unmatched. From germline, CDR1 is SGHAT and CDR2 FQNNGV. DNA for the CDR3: TGTGCCAGCAGCTCGGCACAGGGGGTTGTGCAGTACTTC. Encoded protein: CASSSAQGVVQYF.

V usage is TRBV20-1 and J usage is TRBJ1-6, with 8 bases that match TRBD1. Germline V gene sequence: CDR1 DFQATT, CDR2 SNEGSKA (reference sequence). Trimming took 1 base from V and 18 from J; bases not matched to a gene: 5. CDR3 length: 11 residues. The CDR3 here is CSARGGQGHHF. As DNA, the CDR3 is TGCAGTGCTAGAGGTGGACAGGGCCACCACTTT.

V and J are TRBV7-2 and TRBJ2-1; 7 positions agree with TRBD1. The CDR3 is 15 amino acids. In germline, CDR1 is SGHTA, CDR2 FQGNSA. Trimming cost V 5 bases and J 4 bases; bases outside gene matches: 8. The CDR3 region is CASSLPGQNYNEQFF. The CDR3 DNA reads TGTGCCAGCAGCCTCCCGGGACAGAATTACAATGAGCAGTTCTTC.

The CDR3 region has the DNA TGTGCAGTCAGAAAGGGAGAGGACTACGAGCAGTACTTC. Protein: CAVRKGEDYEQYF. The chain uses TRBV5-4 and TRBJ2-7; maybe TRBD2 (5 bases). The germline CDR1 and CDR2 sequences are SGHNT and YYREEE (reference sequence). The CDR3 totals 13 residues.

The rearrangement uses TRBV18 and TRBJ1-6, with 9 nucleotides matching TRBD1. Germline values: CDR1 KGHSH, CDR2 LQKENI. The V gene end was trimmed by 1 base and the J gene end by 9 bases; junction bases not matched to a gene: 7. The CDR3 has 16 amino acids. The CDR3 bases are TGTGCCAGCTCACCACAAGGGACAGGGATCCGTTCACCCCTCCACTTT. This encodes CASSPQGTGIRSPLHF.

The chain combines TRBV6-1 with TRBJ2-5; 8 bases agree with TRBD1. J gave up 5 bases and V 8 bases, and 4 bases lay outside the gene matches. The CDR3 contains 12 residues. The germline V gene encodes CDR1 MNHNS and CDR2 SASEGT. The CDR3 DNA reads TGTGCCAGCCCAGGGGGCGGCGAGACCCAGTACTTC. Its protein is CASPGGGETQYF.

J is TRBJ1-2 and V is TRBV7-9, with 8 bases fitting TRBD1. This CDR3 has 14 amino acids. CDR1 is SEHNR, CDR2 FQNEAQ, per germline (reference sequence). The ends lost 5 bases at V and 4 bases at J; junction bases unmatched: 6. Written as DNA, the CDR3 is TGTGCCAGCAGCCCGACAGGGGACTCCTATGGCTACACCTTC. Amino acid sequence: CASSPTGDSYGYTF. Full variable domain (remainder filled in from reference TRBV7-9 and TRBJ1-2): DTGVSQNPRHKITKRGQNVTFRCDPISEHNRLYWYRQTLGQGPEFLTYFQNEAQLEKSRLLSDRFSAERPKGSFSTLEIQRTEQGDSAMYLCASSPTGDSYGYTFGSGTRLTVV.

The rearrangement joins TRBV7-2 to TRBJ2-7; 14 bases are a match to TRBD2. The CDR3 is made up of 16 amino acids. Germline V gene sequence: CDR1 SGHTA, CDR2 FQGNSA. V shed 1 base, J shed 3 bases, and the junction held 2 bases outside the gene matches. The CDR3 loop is CASSLEGTSGGYEQYF. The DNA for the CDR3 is TGTGCCAGCAGCTTAGAGGGGACTAGCGGGGGCTACGAGCAGTACTTC.

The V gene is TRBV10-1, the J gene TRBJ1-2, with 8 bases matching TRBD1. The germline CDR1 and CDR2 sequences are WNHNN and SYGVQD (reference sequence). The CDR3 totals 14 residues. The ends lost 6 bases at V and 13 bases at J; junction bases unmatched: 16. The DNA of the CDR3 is TGCGCCAGCAGATTTAGGGGAGGACAGGGAATTGGCACCTTC. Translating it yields CASRFRGGQGIGTF.

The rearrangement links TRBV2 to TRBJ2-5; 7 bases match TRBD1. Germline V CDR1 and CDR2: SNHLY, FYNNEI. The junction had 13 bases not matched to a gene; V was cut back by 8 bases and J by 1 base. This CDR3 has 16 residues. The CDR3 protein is CASPSRQDRPQETQYF. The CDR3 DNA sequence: TGTGCCAGCCCGTCCAGGCAGGACAGGCCCCAAGAGACCCAGTACTTC.

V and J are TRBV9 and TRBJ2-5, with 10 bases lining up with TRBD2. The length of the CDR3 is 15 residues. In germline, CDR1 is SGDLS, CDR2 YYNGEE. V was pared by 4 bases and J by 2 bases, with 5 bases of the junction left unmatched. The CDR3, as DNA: TGTGCCAGCAGCCTTAGCGGGGGGCCACAAGAGACCCAGTACTTC. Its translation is CASSLSGGPQETQYF.

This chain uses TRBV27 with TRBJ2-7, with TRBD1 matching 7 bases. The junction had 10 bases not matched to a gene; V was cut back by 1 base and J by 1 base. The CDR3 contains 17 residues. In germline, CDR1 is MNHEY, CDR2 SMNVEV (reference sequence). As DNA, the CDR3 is TGTGCCAGCAGTTTATGGACCGGGACAGTCACATCCTACGAGCAGTACTTC. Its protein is CASSLWTGTVTSYEQYF.

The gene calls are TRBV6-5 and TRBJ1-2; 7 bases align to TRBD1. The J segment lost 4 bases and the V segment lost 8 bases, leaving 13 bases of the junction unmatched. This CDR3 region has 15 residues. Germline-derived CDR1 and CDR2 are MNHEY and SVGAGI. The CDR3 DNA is TGTGCCAGCGGAACCTCACAGACAGGGTCCTATGGCTACACCTTC. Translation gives CASGTSQTGSYGYTF.

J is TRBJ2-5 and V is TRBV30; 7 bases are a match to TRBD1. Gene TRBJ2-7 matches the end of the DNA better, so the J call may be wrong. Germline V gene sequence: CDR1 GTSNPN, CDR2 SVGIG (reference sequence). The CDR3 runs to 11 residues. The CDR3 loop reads CAWGDSYEQYF. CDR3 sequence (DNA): TGTGCCTGGGGGGACAGTTACGAGCAGTACTTC.

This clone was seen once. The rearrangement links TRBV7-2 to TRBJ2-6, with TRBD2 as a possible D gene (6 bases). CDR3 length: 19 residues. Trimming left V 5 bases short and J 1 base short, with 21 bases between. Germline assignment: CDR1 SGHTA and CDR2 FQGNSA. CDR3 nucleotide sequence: TGTGCCAGCAGCGCACGCTGGGGCGGGGAGAGATCTGGGGCCAACGTCCTGACTTTC. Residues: CASSARWGGERSGANVLTF.

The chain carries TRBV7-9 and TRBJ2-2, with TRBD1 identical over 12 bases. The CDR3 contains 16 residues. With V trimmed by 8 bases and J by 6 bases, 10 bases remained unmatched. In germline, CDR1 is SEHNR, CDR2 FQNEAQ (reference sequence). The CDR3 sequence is CASEKPGQGASGELFF. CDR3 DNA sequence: TGTGCCAGCGAAAAACCGGGACAGGGGGCCTCCGGGGAGCTGTTTTTT.

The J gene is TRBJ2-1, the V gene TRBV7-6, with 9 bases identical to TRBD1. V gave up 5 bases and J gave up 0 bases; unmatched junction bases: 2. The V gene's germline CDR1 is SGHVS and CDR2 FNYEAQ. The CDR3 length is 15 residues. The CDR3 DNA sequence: TGTGCCAGCAGCACGACAGGGGGCTCCTACAATGAGCAGTTCTTC. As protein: CASSTTGGSYNEQFF.

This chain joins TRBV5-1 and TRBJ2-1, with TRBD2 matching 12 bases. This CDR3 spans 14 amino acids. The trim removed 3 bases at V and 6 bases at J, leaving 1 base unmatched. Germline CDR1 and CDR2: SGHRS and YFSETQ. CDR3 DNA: TGCGCCAGCAGCTCTAGCGGGGGGGCCAATGAGCAGTTCTTC. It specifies CASSSSGGANEQFF.

The chain's CDR3 is CASSSEISYEQYF. In nucleotides, the CDR3 is TGTGCCAGCAGCAGTGAGATTTCCTACGAGCAGTACTTC. The chain employs TRBV7-8 and TRBJ2-7; D call uncertain. From germline, CDR1 is SGHVS and CDR2 FQNEAQ. The CDR3 is made up of 13 amino acids. V gave up 5 bases and J gave up 1 base, with 9 bases separating them.

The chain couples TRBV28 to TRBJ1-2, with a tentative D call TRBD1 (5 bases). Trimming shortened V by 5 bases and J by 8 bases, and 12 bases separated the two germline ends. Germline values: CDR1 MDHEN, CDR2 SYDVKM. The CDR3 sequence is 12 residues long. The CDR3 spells CASSPPGGGYTF. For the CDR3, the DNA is TGTGCCAGCAGTCCCCCCGGGGGGGGCTACACCTTC.

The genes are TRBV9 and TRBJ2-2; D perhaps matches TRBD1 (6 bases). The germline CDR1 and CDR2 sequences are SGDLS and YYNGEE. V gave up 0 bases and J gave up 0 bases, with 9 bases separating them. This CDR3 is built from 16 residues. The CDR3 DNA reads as TGTGCCAGCAGCGTAGCGGGGACATCGAACACCGGGGAGCTGTTTTTT. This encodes CASSVAGTSNTGELFF.